The 8 T cell receptor beta chains given below trace back to one sample, sequenced in a study of blood T cell repertoires in COVID-19. Sequencing was performed with immunoSEQ multiplex PCR; in TCRdb, only in-frame clones are kept and a portion is missing. The sample consists of approximately 220,000 clones, roughly nine tenths of them appearing once. The sequencing input was PBMCs or T cells enriched from blood (not recorded which). All receptors derive from a woman aged 30 to 39 with acute COVID-19.

The chain combines TRBV5-1 with TRBJ2-3; TRBD1 agrees at 7 bases. The germline V gene has CDR1 SGHRS and CDR2 YFSETQ. V trimming: 0 bases; J trimming: 3 bases; junction bases outside the gene matches: 1. The CDR3 consists of 14 residues. CDR3 DNA sequence: TGCGCCAGCAGCTTGGGGGGACAGACAGATACGCAGTATTTT. Translated: CASSLGGQTDTQYF.

CDR3 protein: CASSMRGLDEKLFF. The CDR3 DNA sequence: TGTGCCAGTAGTATGAGGGGGCTCGACGAAAAACTGTTTTTT. The chain links TRBV19 to TRBJ1-4, with TRBD1 identical over 7 bases. The CDR3 runs to 14 residues. V was clipped by 3 bases and J by 8 bases; unmatched bases: 6. Germline CDR1 reads LNHDA; CDR2 reads SQIVND (reference sequence). Variable domain in full (rest from reference TRBV19 and TRBJ1-4): DGGITQSPKYLFRKEGQNVTLSCEQNLNHDAMYWYRQDPGQGLRLIYYSQIVNDFQKGDIAEGYSVSREKKESFPLTVTSAQKNPTAFYLCASSMRGLDEKLFFGSGTQLSVL.

The rearrangement joins TRBV9 to TRBJ2-1, with D maybe TRBD1 (7 bases). V gave up 0 bases and J gave up 7 bases, with 14 bases separating them. Per germline, CDR1 SGDLS and CDR2 YYNGEE. CDR3 length equals 15 residues. The CDR3 loop is CASSVGQGGRNEQFF. For the CDR3, the DNA is TGTGCCAGCAGCGTAGGGCAGGGGGGTAGGAATGAGCAGTTCTTC.

The chain joins TRBV2 to TRBJ1-5, with unresolved D. Germline loops: CDR1 SNHLY, CDR2 FYNNEI. Trimming removed 11 bases at V and 5 bases at J, with 16 bases between. The CDR3 is made up of 13 amino acids. CDR3 nucleotide sequence: TGTGCCTCCAGAAGAGGGAATGATCAGCCCCAGCATTTT. Translated, it gives CASRRGNDQPQHF.

Concerning this clone: Other DNA variants within this sample encode the same CDR3. The chain is built from TRBV19 and TRBJ1-5; 7 nucleotides match TRBD1. There are 12 residues in the CDR3. Germline V lookup: CDR1 LNHDA, CDR2 SQIVND (reference sequence). V shed 9 bases and J 4 bases; nucleotides not matched to a gene: 3. The CDR3 region is CASRDRNQPQHF. The DNA of the CDR3 is TGTGCCAGCCGGGACAGAAATCAGCCCCAGCATTTT.

The chain employs TRBV5-1 and TRBJ2-3, with D possibly being TRBD1 (5 bases). This CDR3 contains 15 residues. Germline V CDR1 and CDR2: SGHRS, YFSETQ. The V end lost 1 base, the J end lost 3 bases, and 12 bases lay between the germline ends. CDR3 loop: CASSLMTVGTDTQYF. The CDR3 nucleotides are TGCGCCAGCAGCTTGATGACAGTTGGTACAGATACGCAGTATTTT.

The CDR3 spells CASSFRDRDSPLHF. DNA for the CDR3: TGTGCCAGCAGTTTCCGGGACAGGGATTCACCCCTCCACTTT. The chain uses TRBV27 and TRBJ1-6; 9 nucleotides agree with TRBD1. Trimming at V came to 3 bases and at J to 8 bases, leaving 2 bases not matched to a gene. In germline, CDR1 is MNHEY, CDR2 SMNVEV (reference sequence). This CDR3 region has 14 residues.

This clone was recorded once. The chain employs TRBV19 and TRBJ1-5; 10 bases match TRBD1. The CDR3 spans 16 residues. The V segment lost 5 bases and the J segment 1 base; nucleotides outside the gene matches: 5. CDR1 LNHDA and CDR2 SQIVND come from the germline V gene (reference sequence). The CDR3 region is CASSGGQGRSNQPQHF. CDR3 coding DNA: TGTGCCAGTAGTGGGGGACAGGGGAGGAGCAATCAGCCCCAGCATTTT. The variable domain in full, completed from reference TRBV19 and TRBJ1-5, reads DGGITQSPKYLFRKEGQNVTLSCEQNLNHDAMYWYRQDPGQGLRLIYYSQIVNDFQKGDIAEGYSVSREKKESFPLTVTSAQKNPTAFYLCASSGGQGRSNQPQHFGDGTRLSIL.